The sequence of this TCR beta chain was determined in a study of T cells in Graves' hyperthyroidism and ophthalmopathy. The patients, who ranged from 18 to 65 in age, presented with newly diagnosed hyperthyroidism lasting under 2 months. What was amplified from RNA transcripts were TCR beta CDR3 regions. The TCR CDR3 first-round RT-PCR relied on the HTBI primer set. TCRdb processed the multiplex PCR reads anew with MiXCR; each CDR3 protein has one entry. Of over 45,000 distinct CDR3 sequences in the sample, around half were seen once. Specimen: peripheral blood or thyroid tissue (not recorded which). The clonotype was recovered from a woman in her 50s with Graves' hyperthyroidism.

CDR3 loop: CASSEALTEAFF. CDR3 in DNA: TGTGCCAGCAGTGAAGCGCTCACTGAAGCTTTCTTT. The chain has TRBV2 and TRBJ1-1; D gene uncertain. V was clipped by 0 bases and J by 4 bases, with 3 bases between them. The CDR3 sequence is 12 residues long. CDR1 and CDR2 from the germline V gene are SNHLY and FYNNEI.